This T cell receptor (beta chain) was obtained from a study of T cell repertoires in cytomegalovirus infection. Turning to the study itself: It was the public TCR beta signatures that indicated both CMV infection and matching HLA type. Study-wide results and limits: It was HLA-C-restricted CMV-specific TCR beta clonotypes that dominated the response ex vivo. Individuals carrying CMV plus the relevant HLA were identified by cumulative frequency of public TCR beta families.

TCRdb re-called the reads through MiXCR, storing one row per CDR3 protein. The table lists a few hundred thousand distinct CDR3 sequences, over 20% of them singletons. V was clipped by 7 bases and J by 0 bases, with 9 bases between them. The CDR3 runs 13 residues. Per the germline V gene, CDR1 is ENHRY and CDR2 is SYGVKD. About this clonotype: The antigen is not known.

The sequence came from a human donor in good health (CMV status not recorded). Some clones in this sample may be carry-over from other donors' samples. The sample comprised CD8+ T cells from PBMCs. J is TRBJ2-5 and V is TRBV10-3; D is unresolved. The CDR3 here is CAIKVDYQETQYF. In nucleotides, the CDR3 is TGTGCCATCAAGGTGGATTACCAAGAGACCCAGTACTTC.